The source of this T cell receptor beta chain is a study of molecular identifiers for immune sequencing clone quantification. Study-wide background: Five aliquots were made in replicates from the RNA of about 19,000 or 110,000 naive CD8 cells, and four were sequenced. Notes on the study in general: For highly expanded clones, sizes could be underestimated when identical TCR molecules share a barcode.

CDR3 length: 16 residues. From germline, CDR1 is LGHDT and CDR2 YNNKEL (reference sequence). For this clonotype: The antigen is undetermined.

One entry per CDR3 protein, called by TCRdb with MiXCR from the PCR reads. The top ten hold around 1.7% of the sample, which has some 13,000 distinct CDR3 sequences, 16% seen once. The chain joins TRBV3-1 to TRBJ2-2; no clear D gene. The receptor was isolated from a human donor in good health. Some libraries in this study had Jurkat cell RNA spiked in. Material for sequencing was naive CD8+ T cells from blood, with Jurkat cell RNA spiked in. Subset noted: FACS-sorted CD8+CD4-CCR7+CD45RA+ naive T cells. The CDR3 here is CTGSQEQRLETGELFF. The DNA of the CDR3 is TGTACCGGCAGCCAAGAACAGAGGTTGGAGACCGGGGAGCTGTTTTTT.